This T cell receptor (beta chain) was captured by sequencing in a study of blood T cell repertoires in COVID-19. Study details: Sites across the United States, Italy and Spain contributed samples from acute and convalescent COVID-19. In each case, the material was cDNA or gDNA derived from T cells, B-cell-depleted T cells, or PBMCs.

Germline trimming cut 7 bases from V and 7 bases from J; bases unmatched to any gene: 12. This CDR3 contains 16 residues. CDR1 and CDR2 from the germline V gene are SGHTA and FQGNSA. The assay was immunoSEQ multiplex PCR, and TCRdb's table has in-frame clones only and misses some. The sample lists some 21,000 clones, 86% occurring once. The gene calls are TRBV7-2 and TRBJ2-1; the match to TRBD2 covers 11 bases. This clonotype was obtained from a woman older than 75 with active or convalescent COVID-19. The source material was peripheral blood. CDR3 in amino acids: CASTGIWVAGGNEQFF. CDR3 coding DNA: TGTGCCAGCACCGGCATCTGGGTAGCGGGGGGGAATGAGCAGTTCTTC.